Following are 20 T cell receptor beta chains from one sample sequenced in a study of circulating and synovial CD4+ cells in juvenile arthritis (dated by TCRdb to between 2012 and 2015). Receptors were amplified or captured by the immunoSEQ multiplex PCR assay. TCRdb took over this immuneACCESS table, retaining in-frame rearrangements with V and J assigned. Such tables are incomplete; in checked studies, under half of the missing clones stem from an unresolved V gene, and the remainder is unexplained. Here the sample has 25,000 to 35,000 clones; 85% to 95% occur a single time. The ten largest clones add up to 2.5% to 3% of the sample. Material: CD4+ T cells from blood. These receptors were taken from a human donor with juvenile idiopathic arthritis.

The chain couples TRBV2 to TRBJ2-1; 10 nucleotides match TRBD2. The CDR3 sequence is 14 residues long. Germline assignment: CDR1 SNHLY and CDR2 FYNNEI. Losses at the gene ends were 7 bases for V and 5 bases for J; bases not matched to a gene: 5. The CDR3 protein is CASIWTSGHNEQFF. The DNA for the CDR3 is TGTGCCAGCATTTGGACTAGCGGTCACAATGAGCAGTTCTTC.

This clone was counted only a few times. The CDR3: CASGQGLAYEQYF. The CDR3 nucleotides read TGTGCCAGCGGACAGGGGCTAGCCTACGAGCAGTACTTC. This sequence joins TRBV4-2 and TRBJ2-7, with 9 bases that match TRBD1. CDR3 length equals 13 residues. V shed 8 bases and J 2 bases; nucleotides not matched to a gene: 4. The germline V gene encodes CDR1 LGHNA and CDR2 YNFKEQ.

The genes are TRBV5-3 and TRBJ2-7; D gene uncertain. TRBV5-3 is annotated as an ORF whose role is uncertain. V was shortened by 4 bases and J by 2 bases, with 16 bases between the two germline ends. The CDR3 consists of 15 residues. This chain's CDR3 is CARSHCGHLPYEQYF. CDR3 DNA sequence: TGTGCCAGAAGCCATTGTGGGCACCTGCCCTACGAGCAGTACTTC.

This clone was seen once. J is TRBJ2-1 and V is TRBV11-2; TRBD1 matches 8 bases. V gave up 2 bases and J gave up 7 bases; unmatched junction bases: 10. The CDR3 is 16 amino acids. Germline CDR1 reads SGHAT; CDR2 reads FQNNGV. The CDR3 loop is CASSLKGQGAWNEQFF. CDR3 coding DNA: TGTGCCAGCAGCTTAAAAGGCCAGGGGGCTTGGAATGAGCAGTTCTTC.

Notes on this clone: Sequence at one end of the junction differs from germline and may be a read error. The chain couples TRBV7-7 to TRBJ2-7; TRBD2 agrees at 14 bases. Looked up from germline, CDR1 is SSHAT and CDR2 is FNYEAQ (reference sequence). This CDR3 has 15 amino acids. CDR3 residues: CASSLGLAGGYEQYF. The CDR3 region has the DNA TGTGCTAGCAGCTTAGGACTAGCGGGAGGCTACGAGCAGTACTTC.

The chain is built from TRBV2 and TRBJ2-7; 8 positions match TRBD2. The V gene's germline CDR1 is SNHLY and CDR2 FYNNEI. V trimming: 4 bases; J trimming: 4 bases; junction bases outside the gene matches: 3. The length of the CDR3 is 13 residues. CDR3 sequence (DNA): TGTGCCAGCAGTGTTGAGCGGGAGTACGAGCAGTACTTC. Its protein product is CASSVEREYEQYF.

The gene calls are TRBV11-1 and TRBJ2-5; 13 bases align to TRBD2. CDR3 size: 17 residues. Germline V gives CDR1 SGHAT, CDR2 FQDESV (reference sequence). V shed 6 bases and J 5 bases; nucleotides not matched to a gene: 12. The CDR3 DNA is TGTGCCAGCAGTCACCGGACTAGCGGGAGTTATATGGAGACCCAGTACTTC. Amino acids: CASSHRTSGSYMETQYF.

This CDR3 is CASSLVGGDTEAFF. CDR3 nucleotides: TGCGCCAGCAGCTTGGTGGGGGGGGACACTGAAGCTTTCTTT. This sequence joins TRBV5-1 and TRBJ1-1; possibly TRBD1 for D (5 bases). This CDR3 region has 14 residues. Deletions cut 0 bases from V and 3 bases from J, with 9 bases between. Germline V gene sequence: CDR1 SGHRS, CDR2 YFSETQ.

The CDR3 loop reads CASSRTGNEQYF. As DNA, the CDR3 is TGTGCCAGCAGCCGGACAGGGAACGAGCAGTACTTC. The chain uses TRBV7-8 and TRBJ2-7; TRBD1 matches 8 bases. The CDR3 runs to 12 residues. CDR1 is SGHVS, CDR2 FQNEAQ, per germline. Losses at the gene ends were 5 bases for V and 5 bases for J; bases not matched to a gene: 2. Full variable domain (outside the CDR3, taken from reference TRBV7-8 and TRBJ2-7): GAGVSQSPRYKVAKRGQDVALRCDPISGHVSLFWYQQALGQGPEFLTYFQNEAQLDKSGLPSDRFFAERPEGSVSTLKIQRTQQEDSAVYLCASSRTGNEQYFGPGTRLTVT.

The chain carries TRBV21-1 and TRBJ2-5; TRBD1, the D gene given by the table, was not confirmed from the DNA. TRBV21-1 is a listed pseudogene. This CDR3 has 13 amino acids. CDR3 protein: CASGVLQQETQYF. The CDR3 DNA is TGTGCCAGCGGCGTTTTACAGCAAGAGACCCAGTACTTC.

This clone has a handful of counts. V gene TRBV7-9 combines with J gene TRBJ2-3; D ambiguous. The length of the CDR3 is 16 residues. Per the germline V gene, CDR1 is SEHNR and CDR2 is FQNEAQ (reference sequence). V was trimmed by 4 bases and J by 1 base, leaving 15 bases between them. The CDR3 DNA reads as TGTGCCAGCAGCTCCTCTTATAACTACGGCACAGATACGCAGTATTTT. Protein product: CASSSSYNYGTDTQYF. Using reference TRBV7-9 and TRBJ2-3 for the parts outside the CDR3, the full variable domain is DTGVSQNPRHKITKRGQNVTFRCDPISEHNRLYWYRQTLGQGPEFLTYFQNEAQLEKSRLLSDRFSAERPKGSFSTLEIQRTEQGDSAMYLCASSSSYNYGTDTQYFGPGTRLTVL.

CDR3: CASSQGLRLPGQGQKLFF. The CDR3 bases are TGCGCCAGCAGCCAAGGTCTCCGTTTACCGGGACAGGGTCAAAAACTGTTTTTT. The V call is TRBV4-1, the J call TRBJ1-4; 9 nucleotides align to TRBD1. This CDR3 is 18 amino acids long. Per germline, CDR1 MGHRA and CDR2 YSYEKL. With V trimmed by 1 base and J by 9 bases, 15 bases remained unmatched.

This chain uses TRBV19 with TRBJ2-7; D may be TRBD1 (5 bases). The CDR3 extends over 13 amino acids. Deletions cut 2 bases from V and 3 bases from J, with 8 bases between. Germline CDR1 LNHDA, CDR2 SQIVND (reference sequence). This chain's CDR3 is CASSIQGFYEQYF. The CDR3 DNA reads TGTGCCAGTAGTATACAGGGATTCTACGAGCAGTACTTC.

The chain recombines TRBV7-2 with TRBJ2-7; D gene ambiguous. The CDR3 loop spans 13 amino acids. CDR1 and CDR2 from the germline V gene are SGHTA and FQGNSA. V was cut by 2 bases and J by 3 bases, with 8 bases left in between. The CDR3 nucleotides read TGTGCCAGCAGCTTATTAGAACGCTACGAGCAGTACTTC. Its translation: CASSLLERYEQYF.

CDR3 loop: CASSHTEAGGSGEKLFF. The CDR3 DNA follows: TGCGCCAGCAGCCACACTGAGGCGGGGGGCAGCGGTGAAAAACTGTTTTTT. V is TRBV4-1 and J is TRBJ1-4; D is perhaps TRBD1 (6 bases). The CDR3 is 17 residues long. The germline V gene has CDR1 MGHRA and CDR2 YSYEKL. V was shortened by 3 bases and J by 7 bases, with 21 bases between the two germline ends.

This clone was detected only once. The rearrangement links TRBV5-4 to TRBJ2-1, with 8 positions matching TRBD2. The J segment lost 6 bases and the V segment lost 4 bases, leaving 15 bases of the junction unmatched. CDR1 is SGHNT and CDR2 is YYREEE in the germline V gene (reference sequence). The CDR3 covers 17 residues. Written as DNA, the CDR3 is TGTGCCAGCAGCCACCACCGGGAGGCGGGAGGACGCAATGAGCAGTTCTTC. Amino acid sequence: CASSHHREAGGRNEQFF.

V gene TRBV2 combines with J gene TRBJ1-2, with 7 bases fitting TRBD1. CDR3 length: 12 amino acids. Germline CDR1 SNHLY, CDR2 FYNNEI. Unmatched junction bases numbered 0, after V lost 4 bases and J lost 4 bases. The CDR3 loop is CASSAGGYGYTF. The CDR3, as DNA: TGTGCCAGCAGTGCAGGGGGCTATGGCTACACCTTC.

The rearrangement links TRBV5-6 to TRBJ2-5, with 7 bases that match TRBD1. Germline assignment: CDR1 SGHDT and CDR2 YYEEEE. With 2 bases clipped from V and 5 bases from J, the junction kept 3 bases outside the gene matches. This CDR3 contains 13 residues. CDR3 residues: CASSFRQGETQYF. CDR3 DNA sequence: TGTGCCAGCAGCTTTCGACAGGGTGAGACCCAGTACTTC.

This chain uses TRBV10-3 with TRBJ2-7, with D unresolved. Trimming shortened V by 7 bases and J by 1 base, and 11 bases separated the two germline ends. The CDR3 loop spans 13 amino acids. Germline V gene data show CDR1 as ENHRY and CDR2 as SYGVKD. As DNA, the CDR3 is TGTGCCATCACTACAGAAACTTCCTACGAGCAGTACTTC. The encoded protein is CAITTETSYEQYF.

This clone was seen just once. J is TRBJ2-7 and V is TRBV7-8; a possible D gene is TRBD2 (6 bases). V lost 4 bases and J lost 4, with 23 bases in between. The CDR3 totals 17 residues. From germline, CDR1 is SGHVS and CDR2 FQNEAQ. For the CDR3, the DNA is TGTGCCAGCAGCTCCACCTCTAGCGCGGGGTCCGGTTACGAGCAGTACTTC. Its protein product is CASSSTSSAGSGYEQYF.